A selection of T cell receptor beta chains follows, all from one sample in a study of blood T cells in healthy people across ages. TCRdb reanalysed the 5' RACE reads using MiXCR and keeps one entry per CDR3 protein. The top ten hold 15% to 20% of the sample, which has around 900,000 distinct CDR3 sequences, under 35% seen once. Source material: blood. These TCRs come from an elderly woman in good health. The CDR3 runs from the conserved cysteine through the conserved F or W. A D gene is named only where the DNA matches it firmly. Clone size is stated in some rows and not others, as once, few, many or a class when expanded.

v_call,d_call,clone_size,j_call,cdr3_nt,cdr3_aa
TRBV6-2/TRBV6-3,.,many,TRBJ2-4,TGTGCCAGCAGTCCTTCCAAAAACATTCAGTACTTC,CASSPSKNIQYF
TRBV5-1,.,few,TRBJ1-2,TGCGCCAGCAGCCCCCAGGTAGGGAAGGGCTATGGCTACACCTTC,CASSPQVGKGYGYTF
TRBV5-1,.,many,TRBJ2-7,TGCGCCAGCAGCGGAGGGGGTTTCCCCGAGCAGTACTTC,CASSGGGFPEQYF
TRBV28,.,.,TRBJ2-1,TGTGCCAGCAGTTCAGGTAGCGCGAACAATGAGCAGTTCTTC,CASSSGSANNEQFF
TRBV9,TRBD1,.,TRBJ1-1,TGTGCCAGCAGCGTTCGGACAGGGGGTGAAGCTTTCTTT,CASSVRTGGEAFF
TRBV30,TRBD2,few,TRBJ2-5,TGTGCCTGGAGGGCGGGGGGGGTCCAAGAGACCCAGTACTTC,CAWRAGGVQETQYF
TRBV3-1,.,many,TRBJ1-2,TGTGCCAGCGGCTCGGGGGACTATGGCTACACCTTC,CASGSGDYGYTF
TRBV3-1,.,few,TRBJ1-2,TGTGCCAGCAGCCAAGGTTTCGCAGGGTTGGGCTATGGCTACACCTTC,CASSQGFAGLGYGYTF
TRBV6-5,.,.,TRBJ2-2,TGTGCCAGCAGTTACTCGAACAAAGCGAACACCGGGGAGCTGTTTTTT,CASSYSNKANTGELFF
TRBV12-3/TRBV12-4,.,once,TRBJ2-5,TGTGCCAGCAGCCAAGTGGGGACTCAAGAGACCCAGTACTTC,CASSQVGTQETQYF
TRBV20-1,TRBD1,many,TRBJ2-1,TGCAGTGCTACCGGACAGGGGGCTTACAATGAGCAGTTCTTC,CSATGQGAYNEQFF
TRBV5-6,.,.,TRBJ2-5,TGTGCCAGCAGCTTATTCGGACAAGAGAAGACCCAGTACTTC,CASSLFGQEKTQYF
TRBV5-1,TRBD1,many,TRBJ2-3,TGCGCCAGCAGACCCGGACAGGGGAGATTAATAGATACGCAGTATTTT,CASRPGQGRLIDTQYF
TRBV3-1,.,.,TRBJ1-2,TGTGCCAGCAGCCAAGACCCGAAATATGGCTACACCTTC,CASSQDPKYGYTF
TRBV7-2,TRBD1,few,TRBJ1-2,TGTGCCGGCAGACAAGGACAGGGGGCCTATGGCTACACCTTC,CAGRQGQGAYGYTF
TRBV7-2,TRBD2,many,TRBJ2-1,TGTGCCAGCAGCTCTCAATCTAGCGGGGGGGACAATGAGCAGTTCTTC,CASSSQSSGGDNEQFF
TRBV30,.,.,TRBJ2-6,TGTGCCTCGCCCCCCAGCTCTGGGGCCAACGTCCTGACTTTC,CASPPSSGANVLTF
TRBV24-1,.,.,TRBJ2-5,TGTGCCACCAGTGAAAGGGGCCTAGAGACCCAGTACTTC,CATSERGLETQYF
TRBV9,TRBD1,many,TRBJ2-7,TGTGCCAGCAGCGCCAAAGGGGGACAGGGAAGCGAGCAGTACTTC,CASSAKGGQGSEQYF
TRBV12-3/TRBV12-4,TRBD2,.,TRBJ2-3,TGTGCCAGCAGAAAGCGGGGGGGCGCAGATACGCAGTATTTT,CASRKRGGADTQYF
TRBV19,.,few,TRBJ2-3,TGTGCCAGTAGTACCCATTCAGTCCCAGATACGCAGTATTTT,CASSTHSVPDTQYF
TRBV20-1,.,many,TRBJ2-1,TGCAGTGCCCGCGAGGCCGGGGCGTACGCAAATGAGCAGTTCTTC,CSAREAGAYANEQFF
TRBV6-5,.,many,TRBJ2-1,TGTGCCAGCAGAATCAGGGGGGGCTACAATGAGCAGTTCTTC,CASRIRGGYNEQFF
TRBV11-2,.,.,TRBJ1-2,TGTGCCAGCAGCTTAACAACGGAATCTAACTATGGCTACACCTTC,CASSLTTESNYGYTF
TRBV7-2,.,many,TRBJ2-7,TGTGCCAGCAGCTTAGACGGGCAGGACGAGCAGTACTTC,CASSLDGQDEQYF
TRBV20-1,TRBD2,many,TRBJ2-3,TGCAGTGCTAGAGAGGCCCGGGGGGGCAAGGATACGCAGTATTTT,CSAREARGGKDTQYF
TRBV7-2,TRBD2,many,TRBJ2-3,TGTGCCAGCAGCTTAGGGACTAGCGGGGGGGCCATAACAGATACGCAGTATTTT,CASSLGTSGGAITDTQYF
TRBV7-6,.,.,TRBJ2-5,TGTGCCAGCAGGGGAGGGGGAGGGAACGAGACCCAGTACTTC,CASRGGGGNETQYF
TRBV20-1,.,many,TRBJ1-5,TGCAGTGCTTCGCATAGCAATCAGCCCCAGCATTTT,CSASHSNQPQHF
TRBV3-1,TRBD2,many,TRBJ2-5,TGTGCCAGCAGCCTCCCCTGGCTAGCGGGTTCAGAGACCCAGTACTTC,CASSLPWLAGSETQYF
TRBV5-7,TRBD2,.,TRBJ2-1,TGTGCCAGCAGCTTGGAACGAGCGGGGGGGCGCGATGAGCAGTTCTTC,CASSLERAGGRDEQFF
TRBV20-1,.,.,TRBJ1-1,TGCAGTGCTAGAAAGAAAGGTGAAGCTTTCTTT,CSARKKGEAFF
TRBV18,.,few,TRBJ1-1,TGTGCCAGCTCACCCTTCCCAGGGGTGAACACTGAAGCTTTCTTT,CASSPFPGVNTEAFF
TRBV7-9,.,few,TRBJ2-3,TGTGCCAGCAGCTCCGTCAGAGCCAGCACAGATACGCAGTATTTT,CASSSVRASTDTQYF
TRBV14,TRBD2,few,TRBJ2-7,TGTGCCAGCAGCCAACCGTGGGGCGGGGGGGATTACGAGCAGTACTTC,CASSQPWGGGDYEQYF
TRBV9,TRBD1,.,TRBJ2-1,TGTGCCAGCAGCGGTGGACAGGGATGGGACAATGAGCAGTTCTTC,CASSGGQGWDNEQFF
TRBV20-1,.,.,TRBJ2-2,TGCAGTGCTAGACCCCCGGGAGAGAACACCGGGGAGCTGTTTTTT,CSARPPGENTGELFF
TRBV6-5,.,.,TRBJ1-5,TGTGCCAGCAGTTACTCCTTCGGACCATCAGAGCCCCAGCATTTT,CASSYSFGPSEPQHF
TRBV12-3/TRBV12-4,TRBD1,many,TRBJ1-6,TGTGCCAGCAGTTTGGGACAGGGTAGGAATTCACCCCTCCACTTT,CASSLGQGRNSPLHF
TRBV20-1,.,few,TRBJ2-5,TGCAGTGCTAGAGACCTTCCGGGACCCCGTCCGGGGGAGCAGTACTTC,CSARDLPGPRPGEQYF
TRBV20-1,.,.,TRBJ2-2,TGCAGTGCTAGGTCTAGCTGGGGAGCCGGGGAGCTGTTTTTT,CSARSSWGAGELFF
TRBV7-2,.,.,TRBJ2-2,TGTGCCAGCAGCTTAGGCAACCCCGGGGAGCTGTTTTTT,CASSLGNPGELFF
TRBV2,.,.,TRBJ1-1,TGTGCCAGCAGTGCCCTCCGGCCTGAAGCTTTCTTT,CASSALRPEAFF
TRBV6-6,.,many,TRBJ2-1,TGTGCCAGCCGCGGCGATGAGCAGTTCTTC,CASRGDEQFF
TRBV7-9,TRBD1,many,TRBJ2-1,TGTGCCAGCAGCCCCGGACAGGTTTTCGAGGTGTACAATGAGCAGTTCTTC,CASSPGQVFEVYNEQFF
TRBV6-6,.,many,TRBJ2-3,TGTGCCAGCAGTAGCGGACACGGGACAGATACGCAGTATTTT,CASSSGHGTDTQYF
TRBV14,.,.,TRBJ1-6,TGTGCCAGCAGCCAAGTTGCTTCGAATTCACCCCTCCACTTT,CASSQVASNSPLHF
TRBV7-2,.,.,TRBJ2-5,TGTGCCAGCAGCTTAGCGGGGGACCTCGACCGGGAGCAGTACTTC,CASSLAGDLDREQYF
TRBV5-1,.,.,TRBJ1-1,TGCGCCAGCAGCTTGGTTCTCGGATTGAACACTGAAGCTTTCTTT,CASSLVLGLNTEAFF
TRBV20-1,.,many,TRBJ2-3,TGCAGTGCTGATTCCCCCAGGACCAGCCTACGATCTAGCACAGATACGCAGTATTTT,CSADSPRTSLRSSTDTQYF
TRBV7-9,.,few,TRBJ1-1,TGTGCCAGCAGTTCTCTGGCGGGGACGAACACTGAAGCTTTCTTT,CASSSLAGTNTEAFF
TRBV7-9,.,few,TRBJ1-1,TGTGCCAGCCGAAGACAGGCTTACACTGAAGCTTTCTTT,CASRRQAYTEAFF